The entry that follows covers one TCR beta chain sequence. Its antigen is as yet unknown. The PCR had 60 Vbeta and 13 Jbeta primers. The protocol was immunoSEQ multiplex PCR, while the TCRdb copy is restricted to in-frame clones and leaves out a portion. The data show roughly 130,000 clones, over 75% seen once. The data stem from a study of cytomegalovirus exposure and HLA in healthy donors. General observations from the study: In a later analysis, most CMV-associated TCR beta chains appeared HLA-restricted. Earlier analysis looked at TCR beta V segments, and most were productive about 90% or about 30% of the time.

CDR3 length: 14 residues. Germline values: CDR1 SGHRS, CDR2 YFSETQ. The J segment lost 7 bases and the V segment lost 4 bases, leaving 7 bases of the junction unmatched. The rearrangement uses TRBV5-1 and TRBJ2-2, with TRBD2 matching over 7 bases. This TCR was recovered from a man aged 30 to 39 in good health and CMV-seronegative. Material: PBMCs. CDR3 residues: CASSPGLVSGELFF. The CDR3 DNA reads as TGCGCCAGCAGCCCCGGACTAGTTAGCGGGGAGCTGTTTTTT.